One and the same sample provided the 7 T cell receptor beta chains below, sequenced in a study of T-cell reconstitution after alpha-beta-depleted transplantation in children listed by TCRdb under 2016. What this sample's treatment or condition label stands for: allogeneic hematopoietic cell transplantation with graft depleted of TCRalphabeta T cells and CD19 B cells. Receptors were amplified or captured by PCR. Instrument used: Illumina HiSeq 2500. To normalize quantification of the TCRbeta repertoire, the TCR libraries were built with molecular barcoding that relied on unique molecular identifiers. TCRdb took the public reads, trimmed them with fastp at Q25, ran MiXCR for clone calling and kept in-frame beta chains. Records with the same CDR3 protein are collapsed into one entry carrying the most frequent genes and DNA. The sample has around 700,000 distinct CDR3 sequences on record, about 12% of them singletons. The leading ten clones occupy 0.79% of the sample.

Here the sequenced sample was PBMCs, taken before TCRalphabeta/CD19-depleted stem cell transplant. Receptors were obtained from a girl aged 2 to 9 with congenital amegakaryocytic thrombocytopenia, due to receive a stem cell transplant.

This clonotype was counted at least ten times. The V call is TRBV24-1, the J call TRBJ2-7, with D uncertain. The CDR3 sequence is 12 residues long. The V end was cut by 1 base, the J end by 3 bases, with 3 bases between. Looked up from germline, CDR1 is KGHDR and CDR2 is SFDVKD. In DNA, the CDR3 is TGTGCCACCAGTGATTTTTTCTACGAGCAGTACTTC. Residues: CATSDFFYEQYF.

This clonotype has at least ten counts. The chain uses TRBV20-1 and TRBJ2-5; D call uncertain. Germline CDR1 and CDR2: DFQATT and SNEGSKA (reference sequence). V gave up 3 bases and J gave up 5 bases, with 10 bases separating them. CDR3 length: 12 amino acids. This CDR3 reads CSASRQRETQYF. CDR3 nucleotides: TGCAGTGCTAGCCGCCAAAGGGAGACCCAGTACTTC.

This clonotype has at least ten counts. The chain joins TRBV28 to TRBJ2-1; no clear D gene. In germline, CDR1 is MDHEN, CDR2 SYDVKM. The CDR3 is 13 amino acids. The V end was cut by 10 bases, the J end by 4 bases, with 14 bases between. The CDR3 DNA reads as TGTGCCATCCGACTCCAGAAATACAATGAGCAGTTCTTC. Amino acids: CAIRLQKYNEQFF.

The rearrangement joins TRBV11-2 to TRBJ1-6; 7 bases are a match to TRBD1. The germline CDR1 and CDR2 sequences are SGHAT and FQNNGV. The CDR3 consists of 16 residues. J lost 6 bases, V lost 4 bases, and 9 bases had no gene match. The CDR3, as DNA: TGTGCCAGCAGCTCGAACAGGGGCAGAAGTAATTCACCCCTCCACTTT. The encoded protein is CASSSNRGRSNSPLHF. Filled out from reference TRBV11-2 and TRBJ1-6, the complete variable domain reads EAGVAQSPRYKIIEKRQSVAFWCNPISGHATLYWYQQILGQGPKLLIQFQNNGVVDDSQLPKDRFSAERLKGVDSTLKIQPAKLEDSAVYLCASSSNRGRSNSPLHFGNGTRLTVT.

This clonotype occurred many times. This sequence joins TRBV5-1 and TRBJ1-1; D gene unclear. The CDR3 has 14 residues. The V and J ends lost 1 base and 0 bases respectively, with 7 bases between them. Looked up from germline, CDR1 is SGHRS and CDR2 is YFSETQ. Here the CDR3 reads CASSLTEMNTEAFF. CDR3 nucleotide sequence: TGCGCCAGCAGCTTGACAGAGATGAACACTGAAGCTTTCTTT.

CDR3 bases: TGTGCCAGCAGCCGGTTTCGGGTCTCCGGCGAGGGAGATACGCAGTATTTT. This gives the protein CASSRFRVSGEGDTQYF. The chain is built from TRBV5-8 and TRBJ2-3; D possibly corresponds to TRBD2 (5 bases). From germline, CDR1 is SGHTS and CDR2 YDEGEE. The CDR3 is made up of 17 amino acids. V lost 4 bases and J lost 5, with 23 bases in between.

The sample holds many counts of this clonotype. The rearrangement links TRBV27 to TRBJ2-2; D is uncertain. Germline-derived CDR1 and CDR2 are MNHEY and SMNVEV (reference sequence). CDR3 length equals 13 residues. V lost 3 bases and J 6 bases, leaving 8 bases between the germline ends. Here the CDR3 DNA reads TGTGCCAGCAGTTTCGTAGGGCCCGGGGAGCTGTTTTTT. Encoded protein: CASSFVGPGELFF.